A single T cell receptor (beta chain) is shown here with its context. This sample was included in a study of shared clonotypes between healthy human individuals. The CDR3 is made up of 14 amino acids. Germline CDR1 SNHLY, CDR2 FYNNEI. The ends were cut back, 9 bases at V and 4 bases at J, with 18 bases in the middle. The repertoire was sequenced with immunoSEQ multiplex PCR; TCRdb's copy has only in-frame clones and lacks some. The sample has 2 million to 2.5 million clones; 80% to 95% are singletons. The rearrangement links TRBV2 to TRBJ1-1; perhaps TRBD1 as D (6 bases). The sample taken for sequencing was naive CD4+ T cells from PBMCs. Subset denoted: CD45RA+ positively selected. This receptor was obtained from a man between 18 and 35 years old in good health. Some clones in this sample may be carry-over from other donors' samples. This chain's CDR3 is CARPDRMRGTEAFF. In DNA form, the CDR3 reads TGTGCCAGACCCGACAGGATGCGGGGCACTGAAGCTTTCTTT.